This entry is about one TCR beta chain. Its antigen is undetermined. Germline V lookup: CDR1 SGHAT, CDR2 FQNNGV. Trimming pared 3 bases from V and 7 bases from J, leaving 10 bases between. This CDR3 comprises 13 residues. The data belong to a study of T cell repertoires in cytomegalovirus infection. Study at large: Recently identified HLA-C-restricted CMV epitopes were among the peptides used. Public TCR beta signatures provided an indication of both CMV infection and a matching HLA type. Study findings and constraints: Cumulated frequencies of public TCR beta families served to identify carriers of CMV plus the relevant HLA. CMV-specific HLA-C-restricted TCR beta clonotypes dominated the ex vivo response.

TCRdb redid the calling of the reads with MiXCR, one entry per CDR3 protein. The data contain approximately 730,000 distinct CDR3 sequences, 30% to 35% of them seen just once; the ten biggest clones take up 15% to 20%. The starting material was cultured PBMCs, obtained from culture after CMV antigen stimulation. The TCR comes from a human donor in good health (CMV status not recorded). Some clones in this sample may be carry-over from other donors' samples. The chain uses TRBV11-2 and TRBJ2-1; D remains unclear. The CDR3 spells CASSLQVWNEQFF. In DNA, the CDR3 is TGTGCCAGCAGCTTGCAGGTCTGGAATGAGCAGTTCTTC.